The 8 T cell receptor beta chains listed next were all sequenced from one sample in a study of blood T cell repertoires in COVID-19. Sequencing was performed with immunoSEQ multiplex PCR; in TCRdb, only in-frame clones are kept and a portion is missing. Of roughly 80,000 clones listed, approximately 81% are singletons. Input material: peripheral blood. These receptors were collected from a man older than 75 with acute or convalescent COVID-19.

This rearrangement joins TRBV18 to TRBJ1-2; 12 nucleotides match TRBD1. This CDR3 spans 19 amino acids. V lost 3 bases and J lost 3; bases outside the gene matches: 14. CDR1 and CDR2 (germline): KGHSH, LQKENI. In DNA, the CDR3 is TGTGCCAGCTCACCTAATCCCGGGACAGGGGGCGTTTTTTACTATGGCTACACCTTC. It specifies CASSPNPGTGGVFYYGYTF.

CDR3 region: CASLAGGRPGANVLTF. CDR3 coding DNA: TGTGCCTCATTAGCGGGAGGGCGGCCTGGGGCCAACGTCCTGACTTTC. The chain has TRBV30 and TRBJ2-6; TRBD2 aligns across 11 bases. Losses at the gene ends were 7 bases for V and 2 bases for J; bases not matched to a gene: 7. The germline CDR1 and CDR2 sequences are GTSNPN and SVGIG (reference sequence). This CDR3 comprises 16 residues.

The chain combines TRBV11-2 with TRBJ1-6; 9 bases are a match to TRBD1. CDR3 length: 15 residues. Losses at the gene ends were 3 bases for V and 6 bases for J; bases not matched to a gene: 3. Germline V gene lookup returns CDR1 SGHAT and CDR2 FQNNGV. The CDR3 DNA reads TGTGCCAGCAGCTTTCCGGGACAGGGTAATTCACCCCTCCACTTT. Its translation is CASSFPGQGNSPLHF. Drawing the rest from reference TRBV11-2 and TRBJ1-6, the complete variable domain is EAGVAQSPRYKIIEKRQSVAFWCNPISGHATLYWYQQILGQGPKLLIQFQNNGVVDDSQLPKDRFSAERLKGVDSTLKIQPAKLEDSAVYLCASSFPGQGNSPLHFGNGTRLTVT.

The chain recombines TRBV7-2 with TRBJ2-7; TRBD1 might be the D (5 bases). V dropped 3 bases and J dropped 2 bases, with 14 bases sitting between them. This CDR3 region has 15 residues. Germline CDR1 is SGHTA and CDR2 is FQGNSA. CDR3 protein: CASSFSSLGAYEQYF. In DNA, the CDR3 is TGTGCCAGCAGCTTTTCCTCTTTAGGGGCCTACGAGCAGTACTTC.

This chain links TRBV28 with TRBJ2-7, with no clear D. The V end was cut by 8 bases, the J end by 3 bases, with 8 bases between. The germline V gene has CDR1 MDHEN and CDR2 SYDVKM. CDR3 size: 11 residues. CDR3 coding DNA: TGTGCCAGCCGCAAGCTCTACGAGCAGTACTTC. Translation gives CASRKLYEQYF.

The genes are TRBV28 and TRBJ2-5; 10 bases fit TRBD2. The V gene end was trimmed by 5 bases and the J gene end by 4 bases; junction bases not matched to a gene: 10. The CDR3 has 16 amino acids. The germline V gene has CDR1 MDHEN and CDR2 SYDVKM. The CDR3 here is CASSPPGTSGTETQYF. CDR3 coding DNA: TGTGCCAGCAGTCCCCCCGGAACTAGCGGGACAGAGACCCAGTACTTC. The whole variable domain, remainder taken from reference TRBV28 and TRBJ2-5, is DVKVTQSSRYLVKRTGEKVFLECVQDMDHENMFWYRQDPGLGLRLIYFSYDVKMKEKGDIPEGYSVSREKKERFSLILESASTNQTSMYLCASSPPGTSGTETQYFGPGTRLLVL.

This chain connects TRBV4-1 to TRBJ2-2; 14 bases line up with TRBD2. J lost 6 bases, V lost 5 bases, and 5 bases had no gene match. In germline, CDR1 is MGHRA, CDR2 YSYEKL. The CDR3 loop spans 16 amino acids. The CDR3 DNA reads as TGCGCCAGCAGCGCCCGGACTAGCGGGAGGTCCGGGGAGCTGTTTTTT. Amino acids: CASSARTSGRSGELFF.

The chain uses TRBV11-3 and TRBJ2-3, with D unresolved. Deletions cut 5 bases from V and 4 bases from J, with 7 bases between. Germline loops: CDR1 SGHNT, CDR2 YENEEA. The CDR3 extends over 12 amino acids. The CDR3 nucleotides read TGTGCCAGCAGCCAGTCCGCAGATACGCAGTATTTT. Translated: CASSQSADTQYF.